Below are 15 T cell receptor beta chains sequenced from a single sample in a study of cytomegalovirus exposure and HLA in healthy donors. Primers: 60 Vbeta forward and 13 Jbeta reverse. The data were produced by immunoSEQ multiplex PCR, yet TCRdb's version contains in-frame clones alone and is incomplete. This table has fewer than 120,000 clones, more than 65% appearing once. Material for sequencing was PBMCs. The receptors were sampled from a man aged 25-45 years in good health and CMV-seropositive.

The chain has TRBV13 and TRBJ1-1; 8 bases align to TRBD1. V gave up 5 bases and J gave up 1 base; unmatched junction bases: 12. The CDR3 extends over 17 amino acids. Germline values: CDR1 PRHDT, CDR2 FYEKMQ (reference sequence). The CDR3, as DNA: TGTGCCAGCAGCCGAAGATTCCGAGGACAGGGGAACACTGAAGCTTTCTTT. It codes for CASSRRFRGQGNTEAFF.

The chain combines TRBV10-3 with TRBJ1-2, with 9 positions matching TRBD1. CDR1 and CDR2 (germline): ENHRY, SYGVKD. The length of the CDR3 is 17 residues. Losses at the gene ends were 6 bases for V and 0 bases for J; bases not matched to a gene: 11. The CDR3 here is CAIRGLRTGEANYGYTF. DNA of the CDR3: TGTGCCATCAGGGGACTGAGGACAGGGGAAGCTAACTATGGCTACACCTTC.

The CDR3 is CATSRDRGSGNTIYF. In nucleotides, the CDR3 is TGTGCCACCAGCAGAGACAGGGGCTCTGGAAACACCATATATTTT. This chain connects TRBV15 to TRBJ1-3; D may be TRBD1 (6 bases). The ends were cut back, 0 bases at V and 0 bases at J, with 6 bases in the middle. Germline-derived CDR1 and CDR2 are LNHNV and YYDKDF (reference sequence). The CDR3 is made up of 15 amino acids.

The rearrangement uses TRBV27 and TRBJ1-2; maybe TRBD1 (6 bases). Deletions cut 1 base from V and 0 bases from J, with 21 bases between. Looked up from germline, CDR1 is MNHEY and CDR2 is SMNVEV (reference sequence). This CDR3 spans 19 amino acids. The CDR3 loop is CASSLLRGGQPLANYGYTF. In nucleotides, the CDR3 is TGTGCCAGCAGTTTATTGAGGGGCGGACAGCCATTAGCTAACTATGGCTACACCTTC.

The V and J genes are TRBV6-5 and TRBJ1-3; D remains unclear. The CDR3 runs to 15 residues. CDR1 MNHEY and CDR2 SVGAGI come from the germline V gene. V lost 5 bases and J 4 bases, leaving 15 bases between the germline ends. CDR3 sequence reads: CASSQSRTNGNTIYF. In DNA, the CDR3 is TGTGCCAGCAGTCAAAGCCGGACTAACGGAAACACCATATATTTT.

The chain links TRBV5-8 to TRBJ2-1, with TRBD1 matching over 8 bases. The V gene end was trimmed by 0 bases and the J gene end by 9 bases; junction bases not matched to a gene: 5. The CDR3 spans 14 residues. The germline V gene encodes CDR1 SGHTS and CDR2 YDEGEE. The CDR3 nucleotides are TGTGCCAGCAGCTTGGACAGGGGGGTCGGTGAGCAGTTCTTC. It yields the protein CASSLDRGVGEQFF.

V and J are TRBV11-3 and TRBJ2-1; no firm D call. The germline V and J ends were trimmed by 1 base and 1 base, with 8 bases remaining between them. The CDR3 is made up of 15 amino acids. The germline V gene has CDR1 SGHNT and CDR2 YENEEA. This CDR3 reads CASSLGRVSYNEQFF. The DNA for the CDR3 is TGTGCCAGCAGCTTAGGTCGGGTGTCCTACAATGAGCAGTTCTTC.

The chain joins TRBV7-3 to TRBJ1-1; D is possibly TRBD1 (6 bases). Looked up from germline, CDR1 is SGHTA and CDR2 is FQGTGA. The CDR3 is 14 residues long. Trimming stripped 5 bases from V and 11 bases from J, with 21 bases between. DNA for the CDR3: TGTGCCAGCAGCCCCAACCAGGGGCAGGTGAAGGCTTTCTTT. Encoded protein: CASSPNQGQVKAFF.

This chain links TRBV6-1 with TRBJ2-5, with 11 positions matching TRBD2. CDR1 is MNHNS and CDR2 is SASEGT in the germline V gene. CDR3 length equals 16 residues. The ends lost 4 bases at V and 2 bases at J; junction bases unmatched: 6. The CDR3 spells CASSVTSGEGQETQYF. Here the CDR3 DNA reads TGTGCCAGCAGTGTGACTAGCGGGGAGGGTCAAGAGACCCAGTACTTC.

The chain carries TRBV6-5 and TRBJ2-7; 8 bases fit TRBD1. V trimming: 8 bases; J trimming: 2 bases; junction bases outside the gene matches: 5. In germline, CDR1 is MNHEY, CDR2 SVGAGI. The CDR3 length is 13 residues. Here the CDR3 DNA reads TGTGCCAGCGCAAGGACAGGGACCTACGAGCAGTACTTC. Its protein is CASARTGTYEQYF.

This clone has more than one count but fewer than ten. The CDR3 DNA follows: TGTGCCAGTAGTACCAGGGCAGGGGGCGATGTCTACGAGCAGTACTTC. Translating gives CASSTRAGGDVYEQYF. V gene TRBV19 combines with J gene TRBJ2-7; TRBD1 matches at 8 bases. After removal of 4 bases from V and 3 bases from J, the junction contained 11 bases not matched to a gene. Germline V CDR1 and CDR2: LNHDA, SQIVND (reference sequence). The CDR3 is 16 amino acids. The whole variable domain, remainder taken from reference TRBV19 and TRBJ2-7, is DGGITQSPKYLFRKEGQNVTLSCEQNLNHDAMYWYRQDPGQGLRLIYYSQIVNDFQKGDIAEGYSVSREKKESFPLTVTSAQKNPTAFYLCASSTRAGGDVYEQYFGPGTRLTVT.

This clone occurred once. The CDR3 DNA sequence: TGTGCCAGCAGCTTAACCCCGGGACTAGCGGGGGAATATACGCAGTATTTT. Translating gives CASSLTPGLAGEYTQYF. The gene calls are TRBV7-3 and TRBJ2-3, with TRBD2 identical over 14 bases. CDR1 and CDR2 from the germline V gene are SGHTA and FQGTGA. The V gene end was trimmed by 0 bases and the J gene end by 7 bases; junction bases not matched to a gene: 6. The CDR3 runs 17 residues.

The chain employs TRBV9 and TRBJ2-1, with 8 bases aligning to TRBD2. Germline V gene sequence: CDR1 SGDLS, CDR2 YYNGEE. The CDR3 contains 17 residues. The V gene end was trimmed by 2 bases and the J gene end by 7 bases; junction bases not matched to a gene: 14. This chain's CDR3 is CASSVGTSSGGGNEQFF. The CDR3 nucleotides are TGTGCCAGCAGCGTTGGGACTTCCTCGGGGGGGGGTAATGAGCAGTTCTTC. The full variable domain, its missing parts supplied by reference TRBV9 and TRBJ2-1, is DSGVTQTPKHLITATGQRVTLRCSPRSGDLSVYWYQQSLDQGLQFLIQYYNGEERAKGNILERFSAQQFPDLHSELNLSSLELGDSALYFCASSVGTSSGGGNEQFFGPGTRLTVL.

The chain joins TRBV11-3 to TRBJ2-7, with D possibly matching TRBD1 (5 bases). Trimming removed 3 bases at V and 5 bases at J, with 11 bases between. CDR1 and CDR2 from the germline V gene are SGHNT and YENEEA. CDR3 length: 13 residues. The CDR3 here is CASSLAGIDEQYF. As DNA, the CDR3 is TGTGCCAGCAGCTTGGCAGGGATCGACGAGCAGTACTTC.

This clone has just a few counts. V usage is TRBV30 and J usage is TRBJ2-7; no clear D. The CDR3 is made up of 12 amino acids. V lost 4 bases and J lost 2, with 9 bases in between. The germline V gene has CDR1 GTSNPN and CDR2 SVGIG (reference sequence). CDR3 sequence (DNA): TGTGCCTGGACGAGGCTACCCTACGAGCAGTACTTC. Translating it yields CAWTRLPYEQYF.